The T cell receptor (beta chain) described here comes from a study of monozygotic twins with inflammatory bowel disease. Study outcomes and limitations: Sharing of clonotypes with others was lower in IBD patients than in healthy twins, and this was especially so with disease activity. Evidence failed to back one strong IBD-linked signal or clonotype.

Per sample, reverse transcription was split into eight reactions. TCRdb reprocessed the 5' RACE reads and keeps a single row for each CDR3 protein, giving no DNA. The data include about 380,000 distinct CDR3 sequences; the top ten clones carry 2.5% to 3%. Per the germline V gene, CDR1 is LGHDT and CDR2 is YNNKEL (reference sequence). The CDR3 runs to 14 residues. Comment on this clonotype: The antigen remains undetermined.

This sequence was found in a human donor with ulcerative colitis or Crohn's disease, or a healthy co-twin of an affected twin (not recorded which). The gene calls are TRBV3-1 and TRBJ2-2. Sequences were obtained from blood. This chain's CDR3 is CASSQVLGTGELFF.